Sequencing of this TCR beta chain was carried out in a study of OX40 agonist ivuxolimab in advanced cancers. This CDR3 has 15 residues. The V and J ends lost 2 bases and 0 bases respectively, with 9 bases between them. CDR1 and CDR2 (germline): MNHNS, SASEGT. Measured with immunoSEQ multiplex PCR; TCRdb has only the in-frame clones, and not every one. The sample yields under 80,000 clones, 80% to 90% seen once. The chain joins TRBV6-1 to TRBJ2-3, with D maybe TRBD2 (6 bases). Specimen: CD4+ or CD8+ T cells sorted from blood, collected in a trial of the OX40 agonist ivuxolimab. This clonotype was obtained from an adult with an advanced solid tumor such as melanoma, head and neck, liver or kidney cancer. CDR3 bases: TGTGCCAGCAGTGAATCAAGCGGGAGCACAGATACGCAGTATTTT. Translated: CASSESSGSTDTQYF.